This T cell receptor beta chain was captured by sequencing in a study of cytomegalovirus exposure and HLA in healthy donors. CDR3 length: 13 amino acids. With 4 bases clipped from V and 7 bases from J, the junction kept 7 bases outside the gene matches. The germline V gene encodes CDR1 SQVTM and CDR2 ANQGSEA. Repertoires were generated with immunoSEQ multiplex PCR, while TCRdb's copy carries only in-frame clones and drops some. The sample has 210,000 or so clones, about 86% seen once. In its sample, this clone was seen a few times. This clonotype was obtained from a young woman in good health and CMV-seronegative. The genes are TRBV29-1 and TRBJ1-2, with 9 bases matching TRBD1. The sequencing sample was made of PBMCs. The CDR3 DNA follows: TGCAGCGTTGCAGGACAGGGGCGAGGTGGCTACACCTTC. This gives the protein CSVAGQGRGGYTF.